The clone carrying this T cell receptor beta chain was counted at least ten times. Its antigen is unidentified. The V end was cut by 6 bases, the J end by 0 bases, with 9 bases between. CDR1 MDHEN and CDR2 SYDVKM come from the germline V gene. The CDR3 is made up of 14 amino acids. This sample was taken from a study of T cells in Graves' hyperthyroidism and ophthalmopathy. As for the study in general: Initial diagnosis, before any treatment, was when peripheral blood was collected.

Notes on the study in general: Ophthalmopathy and stable hyperthyroidism were told apart by a 13 V-J model. Ophthalmopathy prediction by the model preceded onset by a median approximately six months. Blood also showed most of the thyroid clonotypes that were expanded above 0.001.

Authors of the study amplified TCR beta CDR3 regions from RNA transcripts. RT-PCR in the first round (using the HTBI primer set) targeted the TCR CDR3. TCRdb analysed the multiplex PCR reads with MiXCR anew, one entry per CDR3 protein. The sample holds roughly 240,000 distinct CDR3 sequences, about 17% seen once. The sample was blood. The source is a woman aged 18-29 years with Graves' ophthalmopathy. The chain carries TRBV28 and TRBJ1-5; D gene unclear. The CDR3 loop reads CASSVTDSNQPQHF. The CDR3 DNA is TGTGCCAGCAGCGTCACAGATAGCAATCAGCCCCAGCATTTT.